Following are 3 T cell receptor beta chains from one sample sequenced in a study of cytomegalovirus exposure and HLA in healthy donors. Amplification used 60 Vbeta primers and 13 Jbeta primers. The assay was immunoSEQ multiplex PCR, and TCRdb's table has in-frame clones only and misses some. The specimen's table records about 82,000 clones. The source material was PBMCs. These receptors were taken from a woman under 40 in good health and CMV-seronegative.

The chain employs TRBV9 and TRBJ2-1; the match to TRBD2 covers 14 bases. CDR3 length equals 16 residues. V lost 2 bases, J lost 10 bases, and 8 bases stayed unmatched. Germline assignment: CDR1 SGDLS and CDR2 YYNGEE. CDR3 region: CASSVAPGTSGGEQFF. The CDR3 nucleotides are TGTGCCAGCAGCGTCGCACCGGGGACTAGCGGGGGAGAGCAGTTCTTC.

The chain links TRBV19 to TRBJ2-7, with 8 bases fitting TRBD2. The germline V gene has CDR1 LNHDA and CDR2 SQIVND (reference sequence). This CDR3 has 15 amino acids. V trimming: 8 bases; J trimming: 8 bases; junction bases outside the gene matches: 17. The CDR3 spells CASSEGGRNPSKQYF. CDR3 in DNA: TGTGCCAGTTCGGAGGGCGGGAGGAACCCCTCCAAGCAGTACTTC. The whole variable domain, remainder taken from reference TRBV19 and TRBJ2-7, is DGGITQSPKYLFRKEGQNVTLSCEQNLNHDAMYWYRQDPGQGLRLIYYSQIVNDFQKGDIAEGYSVSREKKESFPLTVTSAQKNPTAFYLCASSEGGRNPSKQYFGPGTRLTVT.

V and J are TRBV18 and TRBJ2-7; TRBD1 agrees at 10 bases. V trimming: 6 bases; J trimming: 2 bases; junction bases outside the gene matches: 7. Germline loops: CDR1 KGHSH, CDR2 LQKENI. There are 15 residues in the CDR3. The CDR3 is CASSPGQGRTYEQYF. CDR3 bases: TGTGCCAGCTCCCCGGGACAGGGGAGGACCTACGAGCAGTACTTC. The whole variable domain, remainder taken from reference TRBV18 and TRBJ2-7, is NAGVMQNPRHLVRRRGQEARLRCSPMKGHSHVYWYRQLPEEGLKFMVYLQKENIIDESGMPKERFSAEFPKEGPSILRIQQVVRGDSAAYFCASSPGQGRTYEQYFGPGTRLTVT.